This TCR beta chain came from a study of blood T cell repertoires in COVID-19. Trimming at V came to 5 bases and at J to 5 bases, leaving 15 bases not matched to a gene. The CDR3 sequence is 17 residues long. The germline gives CDR1 MNHEY, CDR2 SMNVEV (reference sequence). The protocol was immunoSEQ multiplex PCR, while the TCRdb copy is restricted to in-frame clones and leaves out a portion. The sample lists 150,000 to 200,000 clones, around nine tenths occurring once. What was sequenced was peripheral blood. The receptor was derived from a man aged 55 to 70 with active or convalescent COVID-19. The V call is TRBV27, the J call TRBJ1-2; 9 nucleotides agree with TRBD1. The CDR3 bases are TGTGCCAGCAGTATTACTGGGCCGGGACAGGGCTCGTATGGCTACACCTTC. Translating gives CASSITGPGQGSYGYTF.